The text below deals with one T cell receptor beta chain. This CDR3 contains 13 residues. The germline V gene encodes CDR1 SQVTM and CDR2 ANQGSEA. The V end was cut by 5 bases, the J end by 4 bases, with 11 bases between. This record comes from a study of shared T cell receptors in the human thymus. Generated by immunoSEQ multiplex PCR, the TCRdb table keeps only in-frame clones and is missing some. The sample records approximately 760,000 clones, approximately 83% being singletons. This sample also belongs to another study, concerning human thymus T cells.

The TCR sequence derives from a girl under three years old with a congenital heart defect. This sequence joins TRBV29-1 and TRBJ2-2; D not resolved. Sequenced sample: thymocytes. The DNA of the CDR3 is TGCAGCGTTTTCAGCCCGGGCACCGGGGAGCTGTTTTTT. This gives the protein CSVFSPGTGELFF.